Shown below are 18 T cell receptor beta chains from a single sample sequenced in a study of graft-versus-host responses after intestinal transplantation. Sequencing was performed with immunoSEQ multiplex PCR; in TCRdb, only in-frame clones are kept and a portion is missing. This sample has more than 95,000 clones, with approximately 90% found just once. Antigens for these TCRs are unknown. This specimen was unstimulated CD4+ T cells sorted from spleen or lymph node cells, taken before intestinal transplant. These receptors came from a human donor who received an intestinal transplant.

This clone was seen just once. V gene TRBV19 combines with J gene TRBJ1-1; D unresolved. Trimming took 3 bases from V and 1 from J, leaving 12 bases between them. This CDR3 region has 15 residues. Germline-derived CDR1 and CDR2 are LNHDA and SQIVND (reference sequence). The CDR3 protein is CASSILGSSNTEAFF. The CDR3 bases are TGTGCCAGTAGTATCCTGGGCTCCTCGAACACTGAAGCTTTCTTT.

The genes are TRBV10-3 and TRBJ2-7; D is perhaps TRBD2 (6 bases). Germline CDR1 reads ENHRY; CDR2 reads SYGVKD. The CDR3 spans 13 residues. The V gene lost 10 bases and the J gene lost 2 bases, with 15 bases spanning the gap. The DNA for the CDR3 is TGTGCCAGCGGGGTTCAGGTTACCTACGAGCAGTACTTC. It yields the protein CASGVQVTYEQYF.

This chain links TRBV11-3 with TRBJ2-3, with 8 bases identical to TRBD2. The CDR3 covers 15 residues. Trimming took 1 base from V and 1 from J; bases not matched to a gene: 1. Germline V gene data show CDR1 as SGHNT and CDR2 as YENEEA. The CDR3: CASSLGAGGTDTQYF. In nucleotides, the CDR3 is TGTGCCAGCAGCTTAGGAGCGGGAGGCACAGATACGCAGTATTTT.

The rearrangement uses TRBV6-5 and TRBJ1-4; a weak D match, TRBD1 (6 bases). From germline, CDR1 is MNHEY and CDR2 SVGAGI. The CDR3 spans 14 residues. Trimming left V 5 bases short and J 8 bases short, with 15 bases between. CDR3 DNA sequence: TGTGCCAGCAGTCCACCGGGACATGGAGAAAAACTGTTTTTT. Translation: CASSPPGHGEKLFF.

V usage is TRBV18 and J usage is TRBJ2-7; the D gene is possibly TRBD2 (6 bases). The CDR3 length is 13 residues. The germline CDR1 and CDR2 sequences are KGHSH and LQKENI. V was cut by 6 bases and J by 3 bases, with 12 bases left in between. CDR3 DNA: TGTGCCAGCTCGTCGGGGGTTGACTACGAGCAGTACTTC. Amino acids: CASSSGVDYEQYF.

Details on this clone: At one of its ends the junction is not consistent with the germline gene, which may arise from a read error. The V and J genes are TRBV7-9 and TRBJ2-5; TRBD1 agrees at 7 bases. Germline CDR1 and CDR2: SEHNR and FQNEAQ (reference sequence). The CDR3 extends over 13 amino acids. CDR3 nucleotides: TGTGCCAGCAGCCTTACGATAACCGGGACAGAGGACTTC. Translation: CASSLTITGTEDF.

The chain carries TRBV30 and TRBJ2-3; a possible D gene is TRBD1 (5 bases). Germline V gene lookup returns CDR1 GTSNPN and CDR2 SVGIG (reference sequence). The CDR3 has 14 amino acids. V lost 7 bases to trimming and J lost 5 bases, with 19 bases between them. As DNA, the CDR3 is TGTGCCTTATTAGGGGATTCTATGGGAGATACGCAGTATTTT. Residues: CALLGDSMGDTQYF.

V is TRBV4-2 and J is TRBJ2-1; D possibly corresponds to TRBD2 (7 bases). V lost 1 base to trimming and J lost 9 bases, with 25 bases between them. The CDR3 consists of 18 residues. Germline CDR1 reads LGHNA; CDR2 reads YNFKEQ. CDR3: CASSQVQRGRALVGEQFF. CDR3 sequence (DNA): TGTGCCAGCAGCCAAGTTCAGAGGGGGAGGGCCTTAGTTGGTGAGCAGTTCTTC.

This clone was detected a few times. The gene calls are TRBV4-3 and TRBJ1-2; 9 bases are a match to TRBD1. The junction had 6 bases not matched to a gene; V was cut back by 4 bases and J by 3 bases. Germline V gene lookup returns CDR1 LGHNA and CDR2 YSLEER. The CDR3 runs to 15 residues. CDR3 in DNA: TGCGCCAGCAGCCGGTACAGGGGGCAACACTATGGCTACACCTTC. It specifies CASSRYRGQHYGYTF.

This chain uses TRBV2 with TRBJ1-2; 7 nucleotides line up with TRBD1. This CDR3 is built from 14 residues. The V and J ends lost 3 bases and 8 bases, in that order; junction bases with no gene match: 9. From germline, CDR1 is SNHLY and CDR2 FYNNEI. The CDR3 loop is CASSDENRGNGYTF. The CDR3 nucleotides read TGTGCCAGCAGTGATGAGAACAGGGGAAACGGCTACACCTTC.

The chain recombines TRBV5-1 with TRBJ1-1, with TRBD1 matching over 7 bases. The trim removed 3 bases at V and 6 bases at J, leaving 11 bases unmatched. Germline CDR1 reads SGHRS; CDR2 reads YFSETQ. The CDR3 is made up of 15 amino acids. CDR3 residues: CASSSEGAGGAEAFF. The CDR3, as DNA: TGCGCCAGCAGCTCTGAGGGGGCCGGGGGCGCTGAAGCTTTCTTT.

CDR3 nucleotide sequence: TGCGCCAGCAGCCTCCAGCGGGAGCCCCAGCATTTT. Translation: CASSLQREPQHF. The genes are TRBV4-1 and TRBJ1-5; no firm D call. The length of the CDR3 is 12 residues. The germline gives CDR1 MGHRA, CDR2 YSYEKL. V lost 4 bases and J lost 8, with 9 bases in between.

CDR3 sequence: CASSLLAGGQETQYF. CDR3 nucleotides: TGTGCCAGCAGCTTACTAGCGGGGGGCCAAGAGACCCAGTACTTC. V gene TRBV7-2 combines with J gene TRBJ2-5; 11 bases match TRBD2. The junction had 0 bases not matched to a gene; V was cut back by 2 bases and J by 1 base. Germline V gives CDR1 SGHTA, CDR2 FQGNSA. The CDR3 is 15 amino acids.

The chain carries TRBV6-5 and TRBJ1-2, with D possibly being TRBD1 (6 bases). Germline V gives CDR1 MNHEY, CDR2 SVGAGI. The CDR3 sequence is 13 residues long. The V gene lost 1 base and the J gene lost 8 bases, with 11 bases spanning the gap. The CDR3 region is CASSYLQGTGYTF. The DNA of the CDR3 is TGTGCCAGCAGTTACTTGCAGGGGACGGGCTACACCTTC.

This chain links TRBV27 with TRBJ1-2; D may be TRBD1 (5 bases). Germline loops: CDR1 MNHEY, CDR2 SMNVEV (reference sequence). V was pared by 4 bases and J by 5 bases, with 11 bases between. CDR3 length equals 13 residues. In nucleotides, the CDR3 is TGTGCCAGCAGTTCCCGGGACTTATATGGCTACACCTTC. This sequence encodes CASSSRDLYGYTF.

The J gene is TRBJ1-1, the V gene TRBV30; TRBD1 matches 7 bases. J was trimmed by 1 base and V by 3 bases; bases with no gene match: 2. The CDR3 contains 13 residues. The germline V gene encodes CDR1 GTSNPN and CDR2 SVGIG (reference sequence). The CDR3, as DNA: TGTGCCTGGAGGGGACAGTCGAACACTGAAGCTTTCTTT. It specifies CAWRGQSNTEAFF.

The gene calls are TRBV4-3 and TRBJ2-3, with D perhaps matching TRBD1 (5 bases). Per the germline V gene, CDR1 is LGHNA and CDR2 is YSLEER. This CDR3 contains 14 residues. The ends were cut back, 3 bases at V and 2 bases at J, with 9 bases in the middle. The CDR3 region has the DNA TGCGCCAGCAGCCAGGACACCTACACAGATACGCAGTATTTT. Its protein is CASSQDTYTDTQYF.

This rearrangement joins TRBV5-4 to TRBJ2-7; 12 bases line up with TRBD2. V gave up 4 bases and J gave up 2 bases; unmatched junction bases: 4. Germline lookup yields CDR1 SGHNT and CDR2 YYREEE (reference sequence). This CDR3 has 15 residues. CDR3 DNA: TGTGCCAGCAGCCCACTAGCGGGAGGAACCTACGAGCAGTACTTC. Translating gives CASSPLAGGTYEQYF. The whole variable domain, remainder taken from reference TRBV5-4 and TRBJ2-7, is ETGVTQSPTHLIKTRGQQVTLRCSSQSGHNTVSWYQQALGQGPQFIFQYYREEENGRGNFPPRFSGLQFPNYSSELNVNALELDDSALYLCASSPLAGGTYEQYFGPGTRLTVT.